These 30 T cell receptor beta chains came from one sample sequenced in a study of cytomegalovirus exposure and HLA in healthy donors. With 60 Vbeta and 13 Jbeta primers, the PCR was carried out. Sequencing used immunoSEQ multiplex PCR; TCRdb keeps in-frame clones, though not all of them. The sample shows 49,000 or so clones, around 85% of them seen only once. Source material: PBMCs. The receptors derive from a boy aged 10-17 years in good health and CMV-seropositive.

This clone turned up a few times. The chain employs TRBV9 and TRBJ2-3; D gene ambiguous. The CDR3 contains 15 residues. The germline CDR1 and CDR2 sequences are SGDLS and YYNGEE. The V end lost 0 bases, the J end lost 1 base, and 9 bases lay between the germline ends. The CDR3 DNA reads TGTGCCAGCAGCGTAGATCTAGTGGGCACAGATACGCAGTATTTT. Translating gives CASSVDLVGTDTQYF.

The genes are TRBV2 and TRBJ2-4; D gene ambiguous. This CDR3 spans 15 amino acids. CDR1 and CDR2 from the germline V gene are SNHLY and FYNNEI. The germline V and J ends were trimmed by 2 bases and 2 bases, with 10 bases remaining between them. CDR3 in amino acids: CASSERGISKNIQYF. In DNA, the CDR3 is TGTGCCAGCAGTGAAAGAGGTATATCCAAAAACATTCAGTACTTC.

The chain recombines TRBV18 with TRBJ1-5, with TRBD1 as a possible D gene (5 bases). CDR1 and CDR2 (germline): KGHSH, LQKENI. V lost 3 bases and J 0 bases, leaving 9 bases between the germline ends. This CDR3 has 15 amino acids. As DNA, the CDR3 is TGTGCCAGCTCACCCGCGGGGGATAGCAATCAGCCCCAGCATTTT. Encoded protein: CASSPAGDSNQPQHF.

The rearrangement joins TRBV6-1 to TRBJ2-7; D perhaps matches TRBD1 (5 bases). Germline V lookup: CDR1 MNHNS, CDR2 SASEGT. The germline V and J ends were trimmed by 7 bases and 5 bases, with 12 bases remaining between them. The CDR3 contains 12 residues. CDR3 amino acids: CASKVEGDEQYF. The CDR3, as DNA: TGTGCCAGCAAAGTAGAAGGGGACGAGCAGTACTTC.

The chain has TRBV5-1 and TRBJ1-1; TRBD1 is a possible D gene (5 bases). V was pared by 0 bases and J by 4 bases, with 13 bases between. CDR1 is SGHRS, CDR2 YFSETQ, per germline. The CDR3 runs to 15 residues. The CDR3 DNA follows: TGCGCCAGCAGCTTGGGGACCAGGGAGGGCACTGAAGCTTTCTTT. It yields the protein CASSLGTREGTEAFF.

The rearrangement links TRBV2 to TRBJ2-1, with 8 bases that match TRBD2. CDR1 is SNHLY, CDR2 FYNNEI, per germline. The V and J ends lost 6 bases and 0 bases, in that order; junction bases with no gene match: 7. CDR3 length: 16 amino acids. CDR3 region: CASRSRAGGSYNEQFF. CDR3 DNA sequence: TGTGCCAGCAGGAGCCGGGCGGGGGGCTCCTACAATGAGCAGTTCTTC.

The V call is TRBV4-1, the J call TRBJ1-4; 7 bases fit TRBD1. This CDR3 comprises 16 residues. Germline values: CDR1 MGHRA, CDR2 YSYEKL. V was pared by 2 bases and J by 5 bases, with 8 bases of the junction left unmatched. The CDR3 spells CASSQSLTGLNEKLFF. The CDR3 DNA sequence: TGCGCCAGCAGCCAATCTTTGACAGGGTTGAATGAAAAACTGTTTTTT.

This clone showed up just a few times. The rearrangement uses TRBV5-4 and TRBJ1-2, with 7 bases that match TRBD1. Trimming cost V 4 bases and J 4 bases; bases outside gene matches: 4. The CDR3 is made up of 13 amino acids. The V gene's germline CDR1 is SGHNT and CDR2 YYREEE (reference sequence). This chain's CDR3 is CASSPGTVYGYTF. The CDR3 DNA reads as TGTGCCAGCAGCCCCGGGACAGTCTATGGCTACACCTTC.

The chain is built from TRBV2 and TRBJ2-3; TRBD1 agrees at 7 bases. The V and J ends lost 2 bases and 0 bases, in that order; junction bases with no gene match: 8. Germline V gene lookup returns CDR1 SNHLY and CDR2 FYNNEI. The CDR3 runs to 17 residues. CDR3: CASSEQGDTISTDTQYF. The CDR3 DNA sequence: TGTGCCAGCAGTGAACAGGGGGACACAATTAGCACAGATACGCAGTATTTT.

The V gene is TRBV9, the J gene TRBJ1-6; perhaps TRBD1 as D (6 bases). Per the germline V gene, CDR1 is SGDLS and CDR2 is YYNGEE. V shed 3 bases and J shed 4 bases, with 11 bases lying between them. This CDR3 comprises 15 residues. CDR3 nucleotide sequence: TGTGCCAGCAGCGGCGGACAGTCTTATAATTCACCCCTCCACTTT. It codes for CASSGGQSYNSPLHF.

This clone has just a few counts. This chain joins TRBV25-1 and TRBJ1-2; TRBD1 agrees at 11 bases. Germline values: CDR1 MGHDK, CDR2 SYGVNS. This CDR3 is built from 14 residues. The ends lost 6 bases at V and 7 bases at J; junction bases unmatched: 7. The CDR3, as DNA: TGTGCCAGCAGGGCGGACAGGGGGCCTGGTGGCTACACCTTC. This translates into CASRADRGPGGYTF.

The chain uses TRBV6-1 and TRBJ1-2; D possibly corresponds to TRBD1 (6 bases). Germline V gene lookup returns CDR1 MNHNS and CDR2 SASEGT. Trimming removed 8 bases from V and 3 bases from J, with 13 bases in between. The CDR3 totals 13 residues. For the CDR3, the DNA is TGTGCCAGCGGGGACAAAATTTACTATGGCTACACCTTC. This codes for CASGDKIYYGYTF.

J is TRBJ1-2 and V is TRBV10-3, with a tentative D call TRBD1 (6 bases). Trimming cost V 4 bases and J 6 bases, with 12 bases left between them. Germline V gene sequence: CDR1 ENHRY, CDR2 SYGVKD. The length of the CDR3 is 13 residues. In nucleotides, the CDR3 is TGTGCCATCAGTGCCGGGACACCTAATGGCTACACCTTC. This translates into CAISAGTPNGYTF.

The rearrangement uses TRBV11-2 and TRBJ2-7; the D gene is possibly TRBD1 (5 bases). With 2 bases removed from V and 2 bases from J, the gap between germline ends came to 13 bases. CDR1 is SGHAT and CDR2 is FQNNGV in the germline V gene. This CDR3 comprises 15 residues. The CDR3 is CASSLLPGPPYEQYF. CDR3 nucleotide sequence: TGTGCCAGCAGCTTACTTCCAGGGCCTCCCTACGAGCAGTACTTC.

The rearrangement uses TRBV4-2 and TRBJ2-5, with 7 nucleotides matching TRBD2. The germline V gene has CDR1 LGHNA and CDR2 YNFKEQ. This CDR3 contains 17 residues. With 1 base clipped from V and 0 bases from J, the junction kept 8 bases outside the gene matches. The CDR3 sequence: CASSQGRIGGYQETQYF. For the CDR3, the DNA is TGTGCCAGCAGCCAAGGTCGAATCGGGGGGTACCAAGAGACCCAGTACTTC.

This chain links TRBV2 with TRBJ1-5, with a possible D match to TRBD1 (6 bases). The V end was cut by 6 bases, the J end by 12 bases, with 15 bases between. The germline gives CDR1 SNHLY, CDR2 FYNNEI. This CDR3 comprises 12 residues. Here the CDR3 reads CASRIRGHHQHF. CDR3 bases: TGTGCCAGCAGAATAAGGGGACATCACCAGCATTTT.

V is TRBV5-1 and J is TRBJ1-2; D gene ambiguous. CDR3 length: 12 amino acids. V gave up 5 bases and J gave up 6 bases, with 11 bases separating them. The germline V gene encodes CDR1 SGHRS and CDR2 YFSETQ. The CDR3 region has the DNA TGCGCCAGCAGATCGCAGACTAATGGCTACACCTTC. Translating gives CASRSQTNGYTF.

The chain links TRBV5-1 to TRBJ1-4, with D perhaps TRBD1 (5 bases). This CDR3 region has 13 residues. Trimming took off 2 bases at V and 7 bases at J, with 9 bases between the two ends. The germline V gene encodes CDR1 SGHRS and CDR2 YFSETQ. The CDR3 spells CASSFGQFEKLFF. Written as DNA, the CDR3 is TGCGCCAGCAGCTTTGGACAATTTGAAAAACTGTTTTTT. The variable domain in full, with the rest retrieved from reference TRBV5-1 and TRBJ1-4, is KAGVTQTPRYLIKTRGQQVTLSCSPISGHRSVSWYQQTPGQGLQFLFEYFSETQRNKGNFPGRFSGRQFSNSRSEMNVSTLELGDSALYLCASSFGQFEKLFFGSGTQLSVL.

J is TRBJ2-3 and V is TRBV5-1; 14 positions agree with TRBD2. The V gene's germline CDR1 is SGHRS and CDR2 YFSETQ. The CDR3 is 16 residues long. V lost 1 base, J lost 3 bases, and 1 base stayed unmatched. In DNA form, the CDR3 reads TGCGCCAGCAGCTTGAGACTAGCGGGGGGGACAGATACGCAGTATTTT. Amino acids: CASSLRLAGGTDTQYF.

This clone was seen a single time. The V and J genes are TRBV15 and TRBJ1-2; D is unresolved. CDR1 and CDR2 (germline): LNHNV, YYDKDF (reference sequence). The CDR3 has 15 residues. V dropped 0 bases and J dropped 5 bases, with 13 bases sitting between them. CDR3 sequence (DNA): TGTGCCACCAGCAGAGATCGAAGGAGGATTTATGGCTACACCTTC. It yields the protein CATSRDRRRIYGYTF.

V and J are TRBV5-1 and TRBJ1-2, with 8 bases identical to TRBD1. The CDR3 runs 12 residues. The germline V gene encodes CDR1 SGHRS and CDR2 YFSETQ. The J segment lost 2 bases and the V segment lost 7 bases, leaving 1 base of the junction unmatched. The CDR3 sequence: CASRTGNYGYTF. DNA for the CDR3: TGCGCCAGCCGGACAGGGAACTATGGCTACACCTTC.

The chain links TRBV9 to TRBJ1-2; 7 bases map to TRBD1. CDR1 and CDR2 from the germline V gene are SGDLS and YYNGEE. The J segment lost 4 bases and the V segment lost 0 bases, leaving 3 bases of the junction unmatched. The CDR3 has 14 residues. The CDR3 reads CASSVADRAYGYTF. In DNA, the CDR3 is TGTGCCAGCAGCGTAGCCGACAGGGCCTATGGCTACACCTTC.

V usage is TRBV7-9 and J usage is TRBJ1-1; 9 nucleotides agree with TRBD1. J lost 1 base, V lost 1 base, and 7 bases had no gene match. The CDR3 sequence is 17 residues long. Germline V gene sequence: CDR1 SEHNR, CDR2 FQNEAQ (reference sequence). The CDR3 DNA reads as TGTGCCAGCAGCTTAGGCAAATGGGACAGGGCGAACACTGAAGCTTTCTTT. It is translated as CASSLGKWDRANTEAFF.

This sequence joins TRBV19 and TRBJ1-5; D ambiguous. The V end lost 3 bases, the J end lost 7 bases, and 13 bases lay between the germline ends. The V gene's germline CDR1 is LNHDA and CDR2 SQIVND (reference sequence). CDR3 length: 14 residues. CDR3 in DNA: TGTGCCAGTAGTATTAGTAGTTCTAGCCAGCCCCAGCATTTT. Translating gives CASSISSSSQPQHF.

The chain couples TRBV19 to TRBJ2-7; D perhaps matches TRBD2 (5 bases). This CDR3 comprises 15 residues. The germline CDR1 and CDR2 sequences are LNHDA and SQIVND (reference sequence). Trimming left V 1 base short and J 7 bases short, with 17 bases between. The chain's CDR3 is CASSIVLTGLGEQYF. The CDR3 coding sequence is TGTGCCAGTAGTATAGTTCTCACCGGACTGGGAGAGCAGTACTTC.

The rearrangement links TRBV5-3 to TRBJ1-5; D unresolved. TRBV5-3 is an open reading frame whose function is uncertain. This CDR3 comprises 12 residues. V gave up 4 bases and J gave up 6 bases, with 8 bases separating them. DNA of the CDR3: TGTGCCAGAAGCCCCCAGCGTCAGCCCCAGCATTTT. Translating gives CARSPQRQPQHF.

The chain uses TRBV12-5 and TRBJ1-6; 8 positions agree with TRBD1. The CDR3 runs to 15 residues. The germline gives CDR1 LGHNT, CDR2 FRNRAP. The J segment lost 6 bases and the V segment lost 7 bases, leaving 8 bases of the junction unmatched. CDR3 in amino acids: CASAEDRAFNSPLHF. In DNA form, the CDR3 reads TGTGCTAGTGCCGAGGACAGGGCTTTTAATTCACCCCTCCACTTT.

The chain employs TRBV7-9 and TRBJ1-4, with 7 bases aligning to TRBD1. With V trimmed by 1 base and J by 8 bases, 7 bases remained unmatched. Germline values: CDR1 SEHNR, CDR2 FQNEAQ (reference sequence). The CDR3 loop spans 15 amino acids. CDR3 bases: TGTGCCAGCAGCTTAGAAAGGGGGCGGAGAGAAAAACTGTTTTTT. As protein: CASSLERGRREKLFF.

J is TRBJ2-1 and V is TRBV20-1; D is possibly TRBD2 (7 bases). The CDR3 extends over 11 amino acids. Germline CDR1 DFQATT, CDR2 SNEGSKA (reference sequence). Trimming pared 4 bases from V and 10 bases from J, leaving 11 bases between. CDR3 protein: CSAKRGGEQFF. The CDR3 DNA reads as TGCAGTGCTAAGAGGGGGGGGGAGCAGTTCTTC.

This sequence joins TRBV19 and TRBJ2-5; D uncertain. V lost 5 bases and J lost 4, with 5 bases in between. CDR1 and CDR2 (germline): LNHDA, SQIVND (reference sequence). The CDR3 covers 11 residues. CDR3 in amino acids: CASSYLETQYF. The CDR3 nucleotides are TGTGCCAGTAGTTATCTAGAGACCCAGTACTTC.